This passage covers 4 T cell receptor beta chains from one sample sequenced in a study of blood T cells in healthy people across ages. Next came a second PCR, run for about 6 to 12 cycles, which used a sample-barcoded 5' primer along with a J-beta primer mix. TCRdb reprocessed the 5' RACE reads via MiXCR and lists one record per CDR3 protein. The data show about 930,000 distinct CDR3 sequences, 25% to 30% seen once. The data also belong to a second study, concerning T cells of mothers and their children.

Sequencing was done on a sample of blood. These receptors all come from a woman in her 40s in good health.

Remarks on this clonotype: A much larger clonotype is one base distant, so this may be a read error. In DNA, the CDR3 is TGCAGCGTCCGAGGGACAGGGAGAAGCACAGATACGCAGTATTTT. It codes for CSVRGTGRSTDTQYF. This chain joins TRBV29-1 and TRBJ2-3; 9 bases are shared with TRBD1. The CDR3 consists of 15 residues. Per germline, CDR1 SQVTM and CDR2 ANQGSEA. After removal of 6 bases from V and 0 bases from J, the junction contained 7 bases not matched to a gene.

The V and J genes are TRBV28 and TRBJ1-1; D unresolved. Germline CDR1 MDHEN, CDR2 SYDVKM. The ends were cut back, 7 bases at V and 1 base at J, with 7 bases in the middle. The CDR3 is made up of 12 amino acids. The CDR3 here is CASNEENTEAFF. The CDR3 DNA reads as TGTGCCAGCAACGAGGAGAACACTGAAGCTTTCTTT.

The chain links TRBV5-1 to TRBJ1-4, with D possibly being TRBD1 (6 bases). V lost 0 bases to trimming and J lost 5 bases, with 8 bases between them. Per germline, CDR1 SGHRS and CDR2 YFSETQ. The CDR3 covers 14 residues. CDR3 sequence (DNA): TGCGCCAGCAGCTTGGCCGGACAGAATGAAAAACTGTTTTTT. Protein sequence: CASSLAGQNEKLFF.

A word on this clonotype: Sequence at one end of the junction differs from germline and may be a read error. The chain employs TRBV12-3 or TRBV12-4 and TRBJ1-1; unclear D gene. The CDR3 contains 13 residues. In DNA form, the CDR3 reads TGTGTCAGCAGTTTTGCCCCGAACACTGAAGCTTTCTTT. This encodes CVSSFAPNTEAFF.